The 25 T cell receptor beta chains given below trace back to one sample, sequenced in a study of T cell responses to AZD1222 COVID-19 vaccine. Sequencing used immunoSEQ multiplex PCR; TCRdb keeps in-frame clones, though not all of them. The sample contains 170,000 or so clones, 75% to 90% of which appear only once. Specimen: peripheral blood, collected on day 0 of AZD1222 vaccination. The source of these receptors is an adult in good health.

V and J are TRBV20-1 and TRBJ2-7; D unresolved. V lost 3 bases and J 1 base, leaving 13 bases between the germline ends. CDR3 length: 14 residues. Germline V lookup: CDR1 DFQATT, CDR2 SNEGSKA (reference sequence). CDR3 protein: CSASGQVISYEQYF. DNA for the CDR3: TGCAGTGCTAGTGGGCAGGTTATATCCTACGAGCAGTACTTC.

The chain recombines TRBV5-6 with TRBJ1-1, with D hard to call. Trimming took 3 bases from V and 8 from J, leaving 8 bases between them. This CDR3 has 11 residues. Germline CDR1 and CDR2: SGHDT and YYEEEE. CDR3 nucleotides: TGTGCCAGCAGCTGGGAGTACGAAGCTTTCTTT. Translation gives CASSWEYEAFF.

The chain has TRBV15 and TRBJ1-5, with D possibly TRBD1 on 5 matching bases. Per the germline V gene, CDR1 is LNHNV and CDR2 is YYDKDF (reference sequence). The CDR3 has 16 residues. Trimming removed 1 base from V and 4 bases from J, with 14 bases in between. CDR3: CATSRAGQGRNQPQHF. The CDR3 DNA follows: TGTGCCACCAGCAGAGCGGGCCAGGGTCGAAATCAGCCCCAGCATTTT.

The chain couples TRBV28 to TRBJ1-1; D perhaps matches TRBD1 (5 bases). Trimming removed 5 bases at V and 1 base at J, with 8 bases between. From germline, CDR1 is MDHEN and CDR2 SYDVKM. The CDR3 length is 13 residues. The CDR3 sequence: CASSPQGNTEAFF. The CDR3 nucleotides read TGTGCCAGCAGTCCGCAGGGGAACACTGAAGCTTTCTTT. Full variable domain (rest looked up from reference TRBV28 and TRBJ1-1): DVKVTQSSRYLVKRTGEKVFLECVQDMDHENMFWYRQDPGLGLRLIYFSYDVKMKEKGDIPEGYSVSREKKERFSLILESASTNQTSMYLCASSPQGNTEAFFGQGTRLTVV.

J is TRBJ2-6 and V is TRBV18; 9 bases fit TRBD1. This CDR3 has 17 amino acids. V gave up 3 bases and J gave up 0 bases; unmatched junction bases: 3. CDR1 is KGHSH and CDR2 is LQKENI in the germline V gene. For the CDR3, the DNA is TGTGCCAGCTCACCGGGACAGGGCTCCTCTGGGGCCAACGTCCTGACTTTC. This encodes CASSPGQGSSGANVLTF.

V gene TRBV6-4 combines with J gene TRBJ2-2; perhaps D is TRBD1 or TRBD2 (5 bases each). Germline CDR1 MRHNA, CDR2 SNTAGT. The CDR3 extends over 14 amino acids. V lost 4 bases and J 1 base, leaving 7 bases between the germline ends. The CDR3: CASSGDQNTGELFF. CDR3 DNA sequence: TGTGCCAGCAGTGGGGACCAGAACACCGGGGAGCTGTTTTTT.

The chain combines TRBV30 with TRBJ2-2, with TRBD1 matching over 7 bases. V lost 7 bases, J lost 1 base, and 6 bases stayed unmatched. CDR1 is GTSNPN, CDR2 SVGIG, per germline (reference sequence). The CDR3 is 14 residues long. CDR3 residues: CAFSGGLNTGELFF. The CDR3 DNA reads as TGTGCCTTCTCAGGGGGTTTGAACACCGGGGAGCTGTTTTTT.

This chain links TRBV14 with TRBJ1-1; a possible D gene is TRBD1 (6 bases). This CDR3 comprises 14 residues. Germline values: CDR1 SGHDN, CDR2 FVKESK. Deletions cut 4 bases from V and 8 bases from J, with 17 bases between. The CDR3 loop is CASSPHARGGEAFF. In DNA form, the CDR3 reads TGTGCCAGCAGCCCTCACGCCAGGGGTGGAGAAGCTTTCTTT.

V gene TRBV30 combines with J gene TRBJ1-5; D is unresolved. V shed 0 bases and J shed 6 bases, with 15 bases lying between them. CDR3 length: 15 residues. Looked up from germline, CDR1 is GTSNPN and CDR2 is SVGIG (reference sequence). The CDR3 here is CAWSVELDLGQPQHF. The CDR3 nucleotides read TGTGCCTGGAGTGTTGAGTTGGACCTTGGTCAGCCCCAGCATTTT.

This chain uses TRBV15 with TRBJ1-5, with 9 bases lining up with TRBD1. In germline, CDR1 is LNHNV, CDR2 YYDKDF (reference sequence). The CDR3 spans 16 residues. Germline trimming cut 1 base from V and 4 bases from J; bases unmatched to any gene: 5. The CDR3 coding sequence is TGTGCCACCAGCAGAGGACAGGGGGTCGGAAATCAGCCCCAGCATTTT. Translating gives CATSRGQGVGNQPQHF.

The genes are TRBV2 and TRBJ1-6, with D uncertain. The CDR3 is 15 amino acids. Deletions cut 4 bases from V and 0 bases from J, with 7 bases between. Germline CDR1 reads SNHLY; CDR2 reads FYNNEI. CDR3 in DNA: TGTGCCAGCAGTGCACAGAGCTCCTATAATTCACCCCTCCACTTT. Protein product: CASSAQSSYNSPLHF.

This clone was seen a few times. The chain is built from TRBV7-9 and TRBJ1-2; D is ambiguous. The germline gives CDR1 SEHNR, CDR2 FQNEAQ (reference sequence). The CDR3 has 12 amino acids. The V and J ends lost 6 bases and 0 bases respectively, with 5 bases between them. CDR3 loop: CASSGSNYGYTF. CDR3 bases: TGTGCCAGCAGTGGATCTAACTATGGCTACACCTTC. The variable domain in full, with the rest retrieved from reference TRBV7-9 and TRBJ1-2, is DTGVSQNPRHKITKRGQNVTFRCDPISEHNRLYWYRQTLGQGPEFLTYFQNEAQLEKSRLLSDRFSAERPKGSFSTLEIQRTEQGDSAMYLCASSGSNYGYTFGSGTRLTVV.

In its sample, this clone was seen many times. The rearrangement uses TRBV20-1 and TRBJ1-6; 11 positions match TRBD1. This CDR3 comprises 16 residues. Trimming removed 3 bases from V and 10 bases from J; junction bases left unmatched: 11. Germline V CDR1 and CDR2: DFQATT, SNEGSKA (reference sequence). In nucleotides, the CDR3 is TGCAGTGCTAGTGGACAGGGGGCGACTGTGGGGTCACCCCTCCACTTT. Its translation: CSASGQGATVGSPLHF.

This sequence joins TRBV5-5 and TRBJ2-4; D possibly corresponds to TRBD1 (5 bases). Germline loops: CDR1 SGHKS, CDR2 YYEKEE (reference sequence). The V end lost 1 base, the J end lost 3 bases, and 14 bases lay between the germline ends. The CDR3 covers 16 residues. The CDR3 here is CASSLSPGRDKNIQYF. The CDR3 nucleotides are TGTGCCAGCAGCTTGAGTCCGGGCAGGGACAAAAACATTCAGTACTTC.

CDR3 amino acids: CASSPETSSYEQYF. In DNA form, the CDR3 reads TGTGCCAGCAGCCCCGAGACTAGCTCCTACGAGCAGTACTTC. The rearrangement uses TRBV7-8 and TRBJ2-7, with D tentatively TRBD2 (6 bases). Germline CDR1 reads SGHVS; CDR2 reads FQNEAQ. The CDR3 extends over 14 amino acids. Trimming took 5 bases from V and 0 from J, leaving 11 bases between them.

The chain has TRBV28 and TRBJ2-7; 7 positions agree with TRBD2. Germline CDR1 MDHEN, CDR2 SYDVKM. This CDR3 region has 15 residues. J gave up 0 bases and V 4 bases, and 6 bases lay outside the gene matches. CDR3: CASSSPSGVSYEQYF. CDR3 in DNA: TGTGCCAGCAGTTCACCTAGCGGAGTCTCCTACGAGCAGTACTTC.

V and J are TRBV12-3 or TRBV12-4 and TRBJ2-1; D is unresolved. V gave up 4 bases and J gave up 5 bases, with 6 bases separating them. The CDR3 totals 12 residues. CDR3 sequence: CASSSAHNEQFF. For the CDR3, the DNA is TGTGCCAGCAGTTCCGCCCACAATGAGCAGTTCTTC.

The chain has TRBV21-1 and TRBJ2-1; the table's D call of TRBD1 was not tested on the DNA. TRBV21-1 is a known pseudogene. The CDR3 loop spans 10 amino acids. CDR3 nucleotide sequence: TGTGCCAGCAGGACAGTGGAGCAGTTCTTC. Residues: CASRTVEQFF.

The gene calls are TRBV6-5 and TRBJ1-5; D is perhaps TRBD1 (6 bases). The CDR3 spans 15 residues. V was pared by 5 bases and J by 4 bases, with 15 bases between. Germline-derived CDR1 and CDR2 are MNHEY and SVGAGI. The CDR3 DNA sequence: TGTGCCAGCAGTCTCCAATCGGGGGCGAATCAGCCCCAGCATTTT. Translation gives CASSLQSGANQPQHF.

V gene TRBV5-1 combines with J gene TRBJ2-3; 10 bases fit TRBD1. The CDR3 length is 19 residues. Unmatched junction bases numbered 14, after V lost 0 bases and J lost 4 bases. In germline, CDR1 is SGHRS, CDR2 YFSETQ. This CDR3 reads CASSLGGQGPTRGSDTQYF. The CDR3 region has the DNA TGCGCCAGCAGCTTGGGGGGACAGGGGCCGACCAGAGGGTCAGATACGCAGTATTTT.

The chain uses TRBV19 and TRBJ2-7; maybe TRBD1 (6 bases). Per germline, CDR1 LNHDA and CDR2 SQIVND (reference sequence). Between the trimmed V and J ends, which lost 5 bases and 1 base, there was a span of 9 bases. The CDR3 has 13 amino acids. The CDR3 sequence is CASSGQRSYEQYF. CDR3 DNA: TGTGCCAGTAGTGGACAGCGATCCTACGAGCAGTACTTC.

The chain recombines TRBV10-1 with TRBJ2-7; 9 bases map to TRBD1. J lost 5 bases, V lost 2 bases, and 7 bases had no gene match. The CDR3 spans 15 residues. From germline, CDR1 is WNHNN and CDR2 SYGVQD (reference sequence). In DNA, the CDR3 is TGCGCCAGCAGTGAGGGGGGGACAGGGTTGGACGAGCAGTACTTC. Residues: CASSEGGTGLDEQYF.

J is TRBJ2-3 and V is TRBV5-1, with 7 bases identical to TRBD1. V was pared by 3 bases and J by 3 bases, with 4 bases of the junction left unmatched. The CDR3 contains 14 residues. The germline gives CDR1 SGHRS, CDR2 YFSETQ. CDR3 DNA: TGCGCCAGCAGCTGGGGACAGTTTACAGATACGCAGTATTTT. Its translation: CASSWGQFTDTQYF.

The genes are TRBV15 and TRBJ1-1; a possible D gene is TRBD1 (5 bases). Trimming took off 5 bases at V and 0 bases at J, with 13 bases between the two ends. This CDR3 has 15 residues. Germline loops: CDR1 LNHNV, CDR2 YYDKDF (reference sequence). The CDR3 loop is CATSPRGRMNTEAFF. CDR3 nucleotide sequence: TGTGCCACCAGCCCGAGGGGACGGATGAACACTGAAGCTTTCTTT.

The chain couples TRBV5-4 to TRBJ2-5; TRBD2 aligns across 7 bases. J lost 3 bases, V lost 0 bases, and 8 bases had no gene match. Germline CDR1 is SGHNT and CDR2 is YYREEE (reference sequence). This CDR3 is 16 amino acids long. The CDR3 DNA reads TGTGCCAGCAGCTTGGTTTTGACCAGCGGGAAAGAGACCCAGTACTTC. Protein: CASSLVLTSGKETQYF.